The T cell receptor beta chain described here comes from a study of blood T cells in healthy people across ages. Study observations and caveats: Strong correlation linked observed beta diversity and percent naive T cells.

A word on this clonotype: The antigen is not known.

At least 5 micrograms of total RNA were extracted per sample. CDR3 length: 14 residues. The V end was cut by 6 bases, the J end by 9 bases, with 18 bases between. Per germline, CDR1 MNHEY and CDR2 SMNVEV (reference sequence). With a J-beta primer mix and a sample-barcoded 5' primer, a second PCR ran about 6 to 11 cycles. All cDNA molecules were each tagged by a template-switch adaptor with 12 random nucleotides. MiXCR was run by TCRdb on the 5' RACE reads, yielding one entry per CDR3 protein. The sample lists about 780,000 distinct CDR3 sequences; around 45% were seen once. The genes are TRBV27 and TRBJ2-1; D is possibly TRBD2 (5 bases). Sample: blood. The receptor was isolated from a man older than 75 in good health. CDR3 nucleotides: TGTGCCAGCAGGAGGACTCGTACGGTCGTTGAGCAGTTCTTC. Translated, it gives CASRRTRTVVEQFF.